Below are 13 T cell receptor beta chains sequenced from a single sample in a study of OX40 agonist ivuxolimab in advanced cancers. Repertoires were generated with immunoSEQ multiplex PCR, while TCRdb's copy carries only in-frame clones and drops some. The sample consists of more than 25,000 clones, approximately 84% of them appearing once. The sample in question was CD4+ or CD8+ T cells sorted from blood, obtained in a trial of the OX40 agonist ivuxolimab. The receptors stem from an adult with an advanced solid tumor such as melanoma, head and neck, liver or kidney cancer.

The chain uses TRBV30 and TRBJ1-6, with D tentatively TRBD1 (5 bases). Germline assignment: CDR1 GTSNPN and CDR2 SVGIG (reference sequence). V dropped 5 bases and J dropped 6 bases, with 11 bases sitting between them. The CDR3 has 13 amino acids. The CDR3 here is CAWAGTPNSPLHF. CDR3 DNA: TGTGCCTGGGCCGGGACTCCTAATTCACCCCTCCACTTT.

The chain combines TRBV1 with TRBJ1-5. TRBV1 is designated a pseudogene. The CDR3 has 16 amino acids. CDR3 protein: CTSSPGRKGGGQPQHF. DNA for the CDR3: TGCACCAGCAGCCCCGGGAGGAAAGGGGGCGGTCAGCCCCAGCATTTT.

This chain connects TRBV6-1 to TRBJ1-3; 7 bases line up with TRBD1. The J segment lost 4 bases and the V segment lost 2 bases, leaving 5 bases of the junction unmatched. Germline V CDR1 and CDR2: MNHNS, SASEGT. This CDR3 spans 15 amino acids. The CDR3 sequence: CASSERGHSGNTIYF. In DNA, the CDR3 is TGTGCCAGCAGTGAAAGGGGGCACTCGGGAAACACCATATATTTT.

This chain joins TRBV27 and TRBJ2-7; a weak D match, TRBD1 (6 bases). The CDR3 has 14 residues. Trimming pared 2 bases from V and 5 bases from J, leaving 13 bases between. CDR1 and CDR2 from the germline V gene are MNHEY and SMNVEV (reference sequence). The CDR3 loop reads CASSLGMKGDEQYF. DNA for the CDR3: TGTGCCAGCAGTTTAGGTATGAAGGGGGACGAGCAGTACTTC.

This clone has just one count. V and J are TRBV6-5 and TRBJ1-1; D unclear. The CDR3 consists of 14 residues. Trimming shortened V by 7 bases and J by 1 base, and 13 bases separated the two germline ends. Per the germline V gene, CDR1 is MNHEY and CDR2 is SVGAGI. The CDR3 coding sequence is TGTGCCAGCACACATTCTGCAGGGAACACTGAAGCTTTCTTT. This encodes CASTHSAGNTEAFF.

This clone was seen just once. The chain joins TRBV11-3 to TRBJ2-7; D unclear. Germline V CDR1 and CDR2: SGHNT, YENEEA. Trimming left V 5 bases short and J 6 bases short, with 17 bases between. The CDR3 is made up of 14 amino acids. CDR3 region: CASSQEPGLREQYF. In nucleotides, the CDR3 is TGTGCCAGCAGCCAAGAGCCAGGTCTGCGCGAGCAGTACTTC.

V usage is TRBV9 and J usage is TRBJ1-2; the D gene is possibly TRBD1 (6 bases). Trimming took off 4 bases at V and 4 bases at J, with 11 bases between the two ends. This CDR3 is built from 13 residues. Germline loops: CDR1 SGDLS, CDR2 YYNGEE. Here the CDR3 DNA reads TGTGCCAGCAGCCCTGAGGACAGCTATGGCTACACCTTC. Protein: CASSPEDSYGYTF.

The V gene is TRBV5-4, the J gene TRBJ1-1; 8 bases are shared with TRBD1. Looked up from germline, CDR1 is SGHNT and CDR2 is YYREEE (reference sequence). The CDR3 has 17 amino acids. With 0 bases clipped from V and 4 bases from J, the junction kept 11 bases outside the gene matches. CDR3 coding DNA: TGTGCCAGCAGCTTGGCCTGGCAGGGGGCATGGGGCACTGAAGCTTTCTTT. Translated, it gives CASSLAWQGAWGTEAFF.

The gene calls are TRBV4-1 and TRBJ2-1; TRBD1 matches at 8 bases. The J segment lost 5 bases and the V segment lost 4 bases, leaving 4 bases of the junction unmatched. Germline CDR1 MGHRA, CDR2 YSYEKL. The CDR3 covers 14 residues. CDR3: CASSPPGQDNEQFF. The DNA for the CDR3 is TGCGCCAGCAGCCCTCCGGGACAGGACAATGAGCAGTTCTTC.

This clone came up once. J is TRBJ2-3 and V is TRBV4-1, with D perhaps matching TRBD2 (7 bases). The length of the CDR3 is 13 residues. V shed 5 bases and J shed 4 bases, with 10 bases lying between them. CDR1 is MGHRA and CDR2 is YSYEKL in the germline V gene. CDR3 nucleotides: TGCGCCAGCAGCGGGGGGGCGGCAGATACGCAGTATTTT. This translates into CASSGGAADTQYF.

J is TRBJ2-5 and V is TRBV25-1; TRBD2 agrees at 9 bases. CDR1 and CDR2 (germline): MGHDK, SYGVNS. The CDR3 contains 14 residues. Trimming at V came to 3 bases and at J to 6 bases, leaving 5 bases not matched to a gene. CDR3: CASSEYSSGKTQYF. The CDR3 coding sequence is TGTGCCAGCAGTGAGTACTCTAGCGGGAAGACCCAGTACTTC. The full variable domain, in which reference TRBV25-1 and TRBJ2-5 provide the parts outside the CDR3, is EADIYQTPRYLVIGTGKKITLECSQTMGHDKMYWYQQDPGMELHLIHYSYGVNSTEKGDLSSESTVSRIRTEHFPLTLESARPSHTSQYLCASSEYSSGKTQYFGPGTRLLVL.

J is TRBJ2-7 and V is TRBV7-9; 7 bases map to TRBD2. Germline V CDR1 and CDR2: SEHNR, FQNEAQ (reference sequence). J was trimmed by 1 base and V by 9 bases; bases with no gene match: 9. CDR3 size: 14 residues. CDR3 sequence (DNA): TGTGCCAGTGGGGGGGACTTCAGTTCCTACGAGCAGTACTTC. Encoded protein: CASGGDFSSYEQYF.

DNA for the CDR3: TGCGCCAGCAGCCAAGAAAAGTCTGACTACGAGCAGTACTTC. Its translation is CASSQEKSDYEQYF. The chain combines TRBV4-1 with TRBJ2-7; no clear D gene. The CDR3 extends over 14 amino acids. V lost 0 bases, J lost 3 bases, and 9 bases lay in between. Germline CDR1 reads MGHRA; CDR2 reads YSYEKL.